The next 3 T cell receptor beta chains were all read from a single sample in a study of glioma-infiltrating T cells after dendritic cell vaccination. Time point meaning: after dendritic cell vaccination, including at tumor progression/relapse. TCRdb keeps only in-frame clones here, not all; method: immunoSEQ multiplex PCR. The table records 50,000 to 70,000 clones, 70% to 85% of them present only once. This sample comprised blood, obtained after dendritic cell vaccination. These receptor sequences come from a human donor with glioblastoma.

The V and J genes are TRBV5-5 and TRBJ1-1; 7 bases are shared with TRBD1. V was pared by 4 bases and J by 0 bases, with 6 bases of the junction left unmatched. The CDR3 has 15 amino acids. CDR1 is SGHKS and CDR2 is YYEKEE in the germline V gene (reference sequence). The CDR3 sequence: CASSVLGTVNTEAFF. CDR3 nucleotide sequence: TGTGCCAGCAGCGTACTCGGGACAGTGAACACTGAAGCTTTCTTT.

This clone appeared a few times. The chain couples TRBV19 to TRBJ2-7; 7 bases map to TRBD1. CDR1 is LNHDA, CDR2 SQIVND, per germline (reference sequence). V was pared by 6 bases and J by 2 bases, with 7 bases of the junction left unmatched. The CDR3 is 14 residues long. CDR3 protein: CASRHRTGAYEQYF. Here the CDR3 DNA reads TGTGCCAGTAGACATCGGACAGGAGCCTACGAGCAGTACTTC. The entire variable domain, with the rest obtained from reference TRBV19 and TRBJ2-7, is as follows: DGGITQSPKYLFRKEGQNVTLSCEQNLNHDAMYWYRQDPGQGLRLIYYSQIVNDFQKGDIAEGYSVSREKKESFPLTVTSAQKNPTAFYLCASRHRTGAYEQYFGPGTRLTVT.

The chain has TRBV6-5 and TRBJ2-2, with a possible D match to TRBD1 (6 bases). The CDR3 loop spans 16 amino acids. Trimming stripped 2 bases from V and 4 bases from J, with 14 bases between. Germline V gives CDR1 MNHEY, CDR2 SVGAGI. CDR3 loop: CASSYGGPIGTGELFF. In DNA, the CDR3 is TGTGCCAGCAGTTACGGGGGCCCCATTGGCACCGGGGAGCTGTTTTTT.